This TCR beta chain comes out of a study of blood T cell repertoires in COVID-19. Study context: PBMCs, B-cell-depleted T cells, or T cells were the source of the cDNA or gDNA that made up the material.

V lost 2 bases and J 0 bases, leaving 14 bases between the germline ends. Germline V gives CDR1 MNHEY, CDR2 SVGAGI. The CDR3 has 16 residues. Clones were read by immunoSEQ multiplex PCR, and TCRdb kept only the in-frame ones, dropping some. The sample consists of fewer than 70,000 clones, almost 80% of them appearing once. This chain uses TRBV6-5 with TRBJ2-7, with D possibly matching TRBD1 (6 bases). Sequencing input: peripheral blood. The sequence derives from a man aged 55 to 70 with acute or convalescent COVID-19. The CDR3 is CASSYNYDRSSYEQYF. CDR3 nucleotide sequence: TGTGCCAGCAGTTACAACTATGACAGGTCCTCCTACGAGCAGTACTTC.